A selection of T cell receptor beta chains follows, all from one sample in a study of control samples from healthy donors and cancer patients. The protocol was immunoSEQ multiplex PCR, while the TCRdb copy is restricted to in-frame clones and leaves out a portion. The sample gives 390,000 or so clones, about 93% of which show up once; just under 6.5% is in the top ten. Sequencing used PBMCs. These receptor sequences come from a man aged 40-55 years with head and neck cancer. Each CDR3 is given with its conserved first and last residue. The order of the fields is clone size, V gene, D gene, J gene, CDR3 protein, CDR3 DNA. The D gene is left open where the match is weak. Some rows mark clone size as missing; the rest say once, few, many or name a class of expanded clone.

>NA|TRBV5-1|TRBD2|TRBJ2-3
CASSPGRADHFILTDTQYF
TGCGCCAGCAGCCCAGGGAGGGCAGATCACTTTATACTCACAGATACGCAGTATTTT
>NA|TRBV5-4|NA|TRBJ1-5
CASSLADSNQPQHF
TGTGCCAGCAGCTTGGCAGACAGCAATCAGCCCCAGCATTTT
>NA|TRBV10-3|NA|TRBJ1-4
CAISEGRTSATNEKLFF
TGTGCCATCAGTGAGGGTAGGACTTCCGCAACTAATGAAAAACTGTTTTTT
>NA|TRBV6-5|TRBD2|TRBJ2-2
CASRRTSGLTGELFF
TGTGCCAGCAGACGGACTAGCGGGCTCACCGGGGAGCTGTTTTTT
>NA|TRBV9|NA|TRBJ2-2
CASSLVGRTGELFF
TGTGCCAGCAGCCTAGTGGGGCGAACCGGGGAGCTGTTTTTT
>NA|TRBV10-3|NA|TRBJ1-6
CAISESAAGQDSPLHF
TGTGCCATCAGTGAGTCTGCTGCAGGGCAGGATTCACCCCTCCACTTT
>NA|TRBV19|NA|TRBJ1-2
CASSRLGDRYGYTF
TGTGCCAGTAGCCGTCTAGGGGATCGATATGGCTACACCTTC
>NA|TRBV5-1|TRBD1|TRBJ1-2
CASSSGQGAQGYGYTF
TGCGCCAGCAGCTCGGGACAGGGGGCCCAGGGCTATGGCTACACCTTC
>once|TRBV6-5|NA|TRBJ1-5
CASSYARGNQPQHF
TGTGCCAGCAGTTACGCTCGGGGCAATCAGCCCCAGCATTTT
>NA|TRBV5-4|NA|TRBJ1-1
CASFYGTGGFTEAFF
TGTGCCAGCTTTTACGGGACCGGGGGCTTCACTGAAGCTTTCTTT
>once|TRBV28|NA|TRBJ2-1
CASSSGDNSGYNEQFF
TGTGCCAGCAGTTCGGGAGATAATAGCGGTTACAATGAGCAGTTCTTC
>NA|TRBV28|NA|TRBJ1-1
CASSFSQPEAFF
TGTGCCAGCAGTTTTTCCCAGCCCGAAGCTTTCTTT
>NA|TRBV11-2|NA|TRBJ1-1
CASGPMNTEAFF
TGTGCCAGCGGGCCCATGAACACTGAAGCTTTCTTT
>NA|TRBV7-9|TRBD1|TRBJ2-6
CASSLDRGQLSSGANVLTF
TGTGCCAGCAGCTTAGATAGGGGACAGCTAAGCTCTGGGGCCAACGTCCTGACTTTC
>NA|TRBV5-1|NA|TRBJ1-5
CASSLGGGNNQPQHF
TGCGCCAGCAGCTTGGGGGGCGGAAACAATCAGCCCCAGCATTTT
>once|TRBV28|TRBD1|TRBJ2-7
CASSMGQEPYIPYEQYF
TGTGCCAGCAGTATGGGACAGGAGCCCTATATCCCCTACGAGCAGTACTTC
>NA|TRBV18|TRBD2|TRBJ2-7
CASSPSSGGTSSYEQYF
TGTGCCAGCTCACCATCCAGCGGGGGGACGAGCTCCTACGAGCAGTACTTC
>few|TRBV19|NA|TRBJ2-2
CASSIETGELFF
TGTGCCAGTAGTATAGAGACCGGGGAGCTGTTTTTT
>once|TRBV9|NA|TRBJ1-3
CASSALKPGRNAPSSGNTIYF
TGTGCCAGCAGCGCTCTTAAACCGGGACGAAATGCCCCCAGCTCTGGAAACACCATATATTTT
>NA|TRBV28|NA|TRBJ1-2
CASTGGAGHYGYTF
TGTGCCAGCACGGGGGGGGCTGGGCACTATGGCTACACCTTC
>NA|TRBV7-9|NA|TRBJ2-7
CASSPDAQFSYEQYF
TGTGCCAGCAGCCCGGACGCACAGTTCTCCTACGAGCAGTACTTC
>NA|TRBV19|NA|TRBJ2-7
CATMPGVGSYEQYF
TGTGCCACCATGCCAGGGGTAGGATCCTACGAGCAGTACTTC
>NA|TRBV28|TRBD1|TRBJ1-1
CASSLLPGQGTNTEAFF
TGTGCCAGCAGTTTACTACCGGGACAGGGGACCAACACTGAAGCTTTCTTT
>NA|TRBV6-5|TRBD1|TRBJ1-1
CASRVGQGNTEAFF
TGTGCCAGCAGGGTCGGACAGGGGAACACTGAAGCTTTCTTT
>NA|TRBV20-1|NA|TRBJ1-6
CSASSGDRGNSPLHF
TGCAGTGCTAGTTCAGGGGACCGGGGGAATTCACCCCTCCACTTT
>NA|TRBV5-1|TRBD2|TRBJ2-3
CASSLRLASGGADTQYF
TGCGCCAGCAGCCTCCGACTGGCTAGCGGGGGGGCAGATACGCAGTATTTT
>NA|TRBV6-5|NA|TRBJ1-4
CASSYSTGGGLFF
TGTGCCAGCAGTTACTCGACGGGGGGTGGCCTGTTTTTT
>NA|TRBV2|TRBD2|TRBJ2-2
CASSEALGLAGWPYTGELFF
TGTGCCAGCAGTGAAGCGCTTGGACTAGCGGGATGGCCTTACACCGGGGAGCTGTTTTTT